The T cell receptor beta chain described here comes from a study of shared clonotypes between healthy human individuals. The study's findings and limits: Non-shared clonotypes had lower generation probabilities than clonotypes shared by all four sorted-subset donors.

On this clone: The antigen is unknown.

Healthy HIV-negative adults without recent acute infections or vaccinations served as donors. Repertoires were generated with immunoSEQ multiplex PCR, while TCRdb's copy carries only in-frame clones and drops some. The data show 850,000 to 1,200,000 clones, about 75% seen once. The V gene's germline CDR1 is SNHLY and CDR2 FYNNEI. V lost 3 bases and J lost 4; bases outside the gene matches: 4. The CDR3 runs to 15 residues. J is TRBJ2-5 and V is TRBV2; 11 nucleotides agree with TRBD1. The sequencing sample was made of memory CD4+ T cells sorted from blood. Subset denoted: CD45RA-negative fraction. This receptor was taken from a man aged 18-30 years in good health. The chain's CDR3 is CASSDVGQGAETQYF. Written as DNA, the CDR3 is TGTGCCAGCAGTGACGTAGGACAGGGGGCAGAGACCCAGTACTTC.